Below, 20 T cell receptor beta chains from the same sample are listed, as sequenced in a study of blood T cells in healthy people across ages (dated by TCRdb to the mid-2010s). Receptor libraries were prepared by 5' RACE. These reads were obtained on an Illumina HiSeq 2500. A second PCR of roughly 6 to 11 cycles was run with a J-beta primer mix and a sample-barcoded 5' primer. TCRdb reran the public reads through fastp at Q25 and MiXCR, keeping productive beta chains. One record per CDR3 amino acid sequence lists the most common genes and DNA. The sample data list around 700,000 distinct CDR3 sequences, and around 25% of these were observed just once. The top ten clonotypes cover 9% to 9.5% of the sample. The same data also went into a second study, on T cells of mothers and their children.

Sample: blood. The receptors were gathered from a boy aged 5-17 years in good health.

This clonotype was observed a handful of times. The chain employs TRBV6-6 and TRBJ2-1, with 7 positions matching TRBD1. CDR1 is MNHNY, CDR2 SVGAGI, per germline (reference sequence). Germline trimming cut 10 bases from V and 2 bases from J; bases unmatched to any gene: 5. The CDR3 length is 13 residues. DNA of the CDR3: TGTGCCATTGGACAGGCGACCTACAATGAGCAGTTCTTC. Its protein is CAIGQATYNEQFF.

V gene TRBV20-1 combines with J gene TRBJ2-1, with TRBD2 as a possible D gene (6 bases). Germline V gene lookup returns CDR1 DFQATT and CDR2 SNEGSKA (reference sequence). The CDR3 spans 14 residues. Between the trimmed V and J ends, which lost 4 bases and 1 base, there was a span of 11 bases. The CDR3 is CSANGGSSYNEQFF. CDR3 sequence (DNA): TGCAGTGCTAATGGGGGGAGTTCCTACAATGAGCAGTTCTTC.

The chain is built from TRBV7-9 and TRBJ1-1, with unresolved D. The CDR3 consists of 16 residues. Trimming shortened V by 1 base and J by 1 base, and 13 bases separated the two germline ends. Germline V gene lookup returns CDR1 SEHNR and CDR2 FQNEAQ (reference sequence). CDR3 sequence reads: CASSLGSGFTNTEAFF. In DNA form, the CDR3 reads TGTGCCAGCAGCTTAGGGTCGGGCTTTACGAACACTGAAGCTTTCTTT.

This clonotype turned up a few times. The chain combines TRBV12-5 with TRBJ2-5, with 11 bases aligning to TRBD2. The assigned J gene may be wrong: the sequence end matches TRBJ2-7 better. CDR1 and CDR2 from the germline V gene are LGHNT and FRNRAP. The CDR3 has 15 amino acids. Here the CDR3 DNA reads TGTGCTAGTGGTTTAAGACTAGCGGGATCCTACGAGCAGTACTTC. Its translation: CASGLRLAGSYEQYF.

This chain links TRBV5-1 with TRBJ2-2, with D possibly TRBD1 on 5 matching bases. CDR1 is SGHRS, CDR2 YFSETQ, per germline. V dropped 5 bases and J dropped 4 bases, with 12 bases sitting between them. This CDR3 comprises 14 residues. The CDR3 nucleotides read TGCGCCAGCAGAACCAGTGGGGCCACCGGGGAGCTGTTTTTT. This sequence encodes CASRTSGATGELFF.

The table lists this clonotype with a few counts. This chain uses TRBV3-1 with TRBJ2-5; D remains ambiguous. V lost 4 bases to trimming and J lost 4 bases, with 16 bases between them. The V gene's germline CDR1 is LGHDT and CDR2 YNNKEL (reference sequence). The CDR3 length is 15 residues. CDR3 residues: CASSPNIGLRETQYF. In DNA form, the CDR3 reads TGTGCCAGCAGCCCCAACATCGGCCTACGAGAGACCCAGTACTTC.

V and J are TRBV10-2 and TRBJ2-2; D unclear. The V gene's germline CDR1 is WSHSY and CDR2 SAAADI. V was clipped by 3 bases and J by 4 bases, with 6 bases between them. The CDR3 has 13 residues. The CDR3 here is CASSETTTGELFF. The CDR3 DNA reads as TGCGCCAGCAGTGAAACGACCACCGGGGAGCTGTTTTTT.

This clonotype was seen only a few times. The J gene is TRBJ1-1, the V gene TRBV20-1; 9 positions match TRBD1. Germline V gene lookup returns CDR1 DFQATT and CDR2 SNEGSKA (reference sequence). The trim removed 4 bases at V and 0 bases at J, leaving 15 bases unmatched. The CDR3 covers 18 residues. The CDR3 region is CSAKLTRDRAIMNTEAFF. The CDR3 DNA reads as TGCAGTGCTAAGCTTACCCGGGACAGGGCTATTATGAACACTGAAGCTTTCTTT.

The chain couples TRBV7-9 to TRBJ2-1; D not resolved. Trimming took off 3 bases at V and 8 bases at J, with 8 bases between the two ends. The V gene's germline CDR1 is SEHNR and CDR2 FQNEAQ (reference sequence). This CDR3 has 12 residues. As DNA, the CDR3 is TGTGCCAGCAGCTTCAATGGGCATGAGCAGTTCTTC. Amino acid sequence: CASSFNGHEQFF.

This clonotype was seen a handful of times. CDR3 loop: CASSTGTTDTQYF. The CDR3 DNA is TGTGCCAGCTCAACGGGGACAACAGATACGCAGTATTTT. The V call is TRBV18, the J call TRBJ2-3; TRBD1 might be the D (6 bases). Germline CDR1 KGHSH, CDR2 LQKENI. The CDR3 runs to 13 residues. V shed 5 bases and J shed 3 bases, with 9 bases lying between them. The complete variable domain, with remaining parts taken from reference TRBV18 and TRBJ2-3, reads NAGVMQNPRHLVRRRGQEARLRCSPMKGHSHVYWYRQLPEEGLKFMVYLQKENIIDESGMPKERFSAEFPKEGPSILRIQQVVRGDSAAYFCASSTGTTDTQYFGPGTRLTVL.

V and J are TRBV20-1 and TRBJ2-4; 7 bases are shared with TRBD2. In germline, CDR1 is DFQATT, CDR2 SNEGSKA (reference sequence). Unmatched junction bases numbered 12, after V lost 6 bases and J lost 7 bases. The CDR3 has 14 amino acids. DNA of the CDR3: TGCAGTGCCGATCTGGCGGGGGTAACCAACATTCAGTACTTC. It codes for CSADLAGVTNIQYF.

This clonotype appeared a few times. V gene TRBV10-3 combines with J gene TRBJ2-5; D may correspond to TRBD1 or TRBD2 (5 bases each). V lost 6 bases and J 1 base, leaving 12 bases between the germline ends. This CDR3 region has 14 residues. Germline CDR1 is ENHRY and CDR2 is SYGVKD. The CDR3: CAISPLGTQETQYF. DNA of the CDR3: TGTGCCATCAGCCCTCTGGGGACCCAAGAGACCCAGTACTTC.

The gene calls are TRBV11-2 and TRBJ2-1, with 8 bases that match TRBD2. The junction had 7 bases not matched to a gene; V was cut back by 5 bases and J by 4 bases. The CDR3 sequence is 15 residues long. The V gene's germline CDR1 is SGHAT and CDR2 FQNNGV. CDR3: CASSRMSGGYNEQFF. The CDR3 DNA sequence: TGTGCCAGCAGCCGAATGAGCGGGGGATACAATGAGCAGTTCTTC. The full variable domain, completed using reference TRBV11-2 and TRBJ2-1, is EAGVAQSPRYKIIEKRQSVAFWCNPISGHATLYWYQQILGQGPKLLIQFQNNGVVDDSQLPKDRFSAERLKGVDSTLKIQPAKLEDSAVYLCASSRMSGGYNEQFFGPGTRLTVL.

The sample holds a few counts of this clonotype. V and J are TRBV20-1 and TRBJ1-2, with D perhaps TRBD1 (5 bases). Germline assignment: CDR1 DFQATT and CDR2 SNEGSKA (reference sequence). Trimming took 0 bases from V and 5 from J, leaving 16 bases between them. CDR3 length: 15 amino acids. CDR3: CSARDTGTGNYGYTF. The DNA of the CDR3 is TGCAGTGCTAGAGATACTGGGACGGGCAATTATGGCTACACCTTC.

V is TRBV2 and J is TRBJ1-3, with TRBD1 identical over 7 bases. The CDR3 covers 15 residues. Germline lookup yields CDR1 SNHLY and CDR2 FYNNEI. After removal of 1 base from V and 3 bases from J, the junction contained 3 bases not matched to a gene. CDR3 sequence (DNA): TGTGCCAGCAGTGAAGGGACAGGTAGTGGAAACACCATATATTTT. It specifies CASSEGTGSGNTIYF.

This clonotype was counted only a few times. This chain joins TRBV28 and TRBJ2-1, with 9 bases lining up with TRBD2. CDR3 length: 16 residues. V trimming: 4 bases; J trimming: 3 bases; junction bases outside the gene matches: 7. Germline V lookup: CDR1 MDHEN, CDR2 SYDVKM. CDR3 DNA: TGTGCCAGCAGTTCTAGCGGGACAATACTCTACAATGAGCAGTTCTTC. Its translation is CASSSSGTILYNEQFF.

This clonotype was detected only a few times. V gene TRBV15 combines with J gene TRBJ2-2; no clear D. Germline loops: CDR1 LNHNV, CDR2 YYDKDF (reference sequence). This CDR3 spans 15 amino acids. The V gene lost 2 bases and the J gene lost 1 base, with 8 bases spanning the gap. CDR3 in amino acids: CATSRLGGNTGELFF. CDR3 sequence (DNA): TGTGCCACCAGCAGACTAGGTGGGAACACCGGGGAGCTGTTTTTT.

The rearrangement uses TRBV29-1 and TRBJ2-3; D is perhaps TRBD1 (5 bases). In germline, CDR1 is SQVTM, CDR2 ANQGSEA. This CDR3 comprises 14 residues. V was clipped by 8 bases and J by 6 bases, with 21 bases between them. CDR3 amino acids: CSSLGQGKADTQYF. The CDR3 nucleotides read TGCAGCAGTCTGGGGCAGGGTAAAGCGGATACGCAGTATTTT.

The CDR3 DNA sequence: TGTGCCAGCAGCTTAGCGGGCGGGATCCAAGCCTACGAGCAGTACTTC. Residues: CASSLAGGIQAYEQYF. The chain is built from TRBV7-6 and TRBJ2-5, with D maybe TRBD2 (6 bases). The last part of the DNA fits TRBJ2-7 better; the J call may be wrong. This CDR3 has 16 residues. The germline V gene encodes CDR1 SGHVS and CDR2 FNYEAQ.

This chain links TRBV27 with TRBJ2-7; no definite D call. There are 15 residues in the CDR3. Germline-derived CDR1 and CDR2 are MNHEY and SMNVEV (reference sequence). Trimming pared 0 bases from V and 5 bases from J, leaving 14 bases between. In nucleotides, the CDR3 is TGTGCCAGCAGTTTATCATCCGGGCTTGGGGACGAGCAGTACTTC. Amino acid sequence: CASSLSSGLGDEQYF.